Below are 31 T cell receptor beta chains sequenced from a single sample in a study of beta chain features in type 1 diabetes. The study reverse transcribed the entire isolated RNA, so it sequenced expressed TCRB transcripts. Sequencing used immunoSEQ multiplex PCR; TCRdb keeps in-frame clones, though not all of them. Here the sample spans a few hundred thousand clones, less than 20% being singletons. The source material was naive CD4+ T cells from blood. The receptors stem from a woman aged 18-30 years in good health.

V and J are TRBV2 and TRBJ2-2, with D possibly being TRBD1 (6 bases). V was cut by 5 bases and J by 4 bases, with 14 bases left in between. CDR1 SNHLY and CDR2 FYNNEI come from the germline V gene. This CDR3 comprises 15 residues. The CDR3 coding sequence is TGTGCCAGCAGTTCTCAGGGGACGGGCACCGGGGAGCTGTTTTTT. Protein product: CASSSQGTGTGELFF. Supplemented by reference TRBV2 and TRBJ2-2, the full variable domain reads EPEVTQTPSHQVTQMGQEVILRCVPISNHLYFYWYRQILGQKVEFLVSFYNNEISEKSEIFDDQFSVERPDGSNFTLKIRSTKLEDSAMYFCASSSQGTGTGELFFGEGSRLTVL.

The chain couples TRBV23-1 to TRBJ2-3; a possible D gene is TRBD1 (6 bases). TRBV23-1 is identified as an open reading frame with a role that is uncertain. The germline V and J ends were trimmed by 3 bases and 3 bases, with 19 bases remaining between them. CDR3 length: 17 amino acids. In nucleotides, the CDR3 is TGCGCCAGCAGTCAGGTGGGACCTATAAGGGGGACAGATACGCAGTATTTT. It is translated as CASSQVGPIRGTDTQYF.

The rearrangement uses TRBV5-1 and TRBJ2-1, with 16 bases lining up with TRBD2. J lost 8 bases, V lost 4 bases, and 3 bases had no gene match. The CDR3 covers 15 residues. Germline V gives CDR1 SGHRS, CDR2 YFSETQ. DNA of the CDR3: TGCGCCAGCAGCCCGGGACTAGCGGGAGGGTATGAGCAGTTCTTC. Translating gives CASSPGLAGGYEQFF.

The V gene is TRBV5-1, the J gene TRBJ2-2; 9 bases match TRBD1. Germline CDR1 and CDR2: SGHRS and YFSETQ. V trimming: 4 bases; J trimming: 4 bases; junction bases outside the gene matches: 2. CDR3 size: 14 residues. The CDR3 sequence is CASSPGQGTGELFF. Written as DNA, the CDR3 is TGCGCCAGCAGCCCGGGACAGGGCACCGGGGAGCTGTTTTTT.

CDR3 sequence reads: CASSLGHSGANVLTF. The CDR3 region has the DNA TGCGCCAGCAGCCTGGGACACTCTGGGGCCAACGTCCTGACTTTC. The chain employs TRBV5-1 and TRBJ2-6; a possible D gene is TRBD1 (6 bases). Germline V lookup: CDR1 SGHRS, CDR2 YFSETQ. The V end lost 4 bases, the J end lost 0 bases, and 8 bases lay between the germline ends. The CDR3 is 15 amino acids.

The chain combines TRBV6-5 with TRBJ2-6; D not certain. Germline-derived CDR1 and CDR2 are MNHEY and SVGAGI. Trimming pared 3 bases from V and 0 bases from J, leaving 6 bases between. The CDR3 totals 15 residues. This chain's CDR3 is CASSYGFSGANVLTF. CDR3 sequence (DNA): TGTGCCAGCAGTTATGGCTTCTCTGGGGCCAACGTCCTGACTTTC.

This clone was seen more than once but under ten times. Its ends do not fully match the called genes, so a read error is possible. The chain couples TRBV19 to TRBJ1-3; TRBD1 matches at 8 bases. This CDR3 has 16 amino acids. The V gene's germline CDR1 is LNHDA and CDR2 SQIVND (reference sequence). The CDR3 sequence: CASRRTGQGSGNTIYF. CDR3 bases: TGTGCAAGTAGGCGGACTGGACAGGGATCAGGAAACACCATATATTTT. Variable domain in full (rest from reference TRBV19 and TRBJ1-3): DGGITQSPKYLFRKEGQNVTLSCEQNLNHDAMYWYRQDPGQGLRLIYYSQIVNDFQKGDIAEGYSVSREKKESFPLTVTSAQKNPTAFYLCASRRTGQGSGNTIYFGEGSWLTVV.

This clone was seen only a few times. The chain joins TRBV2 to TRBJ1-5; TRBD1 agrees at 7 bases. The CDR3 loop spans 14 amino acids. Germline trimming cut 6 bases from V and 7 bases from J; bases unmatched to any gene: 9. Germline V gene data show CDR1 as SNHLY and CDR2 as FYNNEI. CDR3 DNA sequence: TGTGCCAGCAGGGCGACAGGGCACGGCCAGCCCCAGCATTTT. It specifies CASRATGHGQPQHF.

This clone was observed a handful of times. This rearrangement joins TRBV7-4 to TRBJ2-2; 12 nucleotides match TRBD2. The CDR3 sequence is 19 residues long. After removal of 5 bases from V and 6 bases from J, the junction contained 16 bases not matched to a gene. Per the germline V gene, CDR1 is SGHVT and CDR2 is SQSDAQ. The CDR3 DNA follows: TGTGCCAGCAGCCCCCCAGCTAGCGGGGGGGCGAATTTGGCCGGGGAGCTGTTTTTT. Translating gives CASSPPASGGANLAGELFF.

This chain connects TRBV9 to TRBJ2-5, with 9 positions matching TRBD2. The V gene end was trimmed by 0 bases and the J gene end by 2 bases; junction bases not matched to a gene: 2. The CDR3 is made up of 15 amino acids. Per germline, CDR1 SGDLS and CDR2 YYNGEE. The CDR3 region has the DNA TGTGCCAGCAGCGTAGTAGCGGGGGAGCAAGAGACCCAGTACTTC. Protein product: CASSVVAGEQETQYF.

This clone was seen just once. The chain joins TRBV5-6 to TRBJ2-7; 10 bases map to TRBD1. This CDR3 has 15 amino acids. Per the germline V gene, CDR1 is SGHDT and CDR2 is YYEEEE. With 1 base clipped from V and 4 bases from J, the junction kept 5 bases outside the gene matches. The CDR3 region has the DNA TGTGCCAGCAGCTTGTTCGGACAGGGGGATTACGAGCAGTACTTC. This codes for CASSLFGQGDYEQYF. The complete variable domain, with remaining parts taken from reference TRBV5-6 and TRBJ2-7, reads DAGVTQSPTHLIKTRGQQVTLRCSPKSGHDTVSWYQQALGQGPQFIFQYYEEEERQRGNFPDRFSGHQFPNYSSELNVNALLLGDSALYLCASSLFGQGDYEQYFGPGTRLTVT.

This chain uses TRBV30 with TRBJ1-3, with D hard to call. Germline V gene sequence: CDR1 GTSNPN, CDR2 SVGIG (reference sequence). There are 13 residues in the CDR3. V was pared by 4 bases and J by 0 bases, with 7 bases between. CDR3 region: CAWTYSSGNTIYF. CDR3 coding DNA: TGTGCCTGGACCTACAGCTCTGGAAACACCATATATTTT.

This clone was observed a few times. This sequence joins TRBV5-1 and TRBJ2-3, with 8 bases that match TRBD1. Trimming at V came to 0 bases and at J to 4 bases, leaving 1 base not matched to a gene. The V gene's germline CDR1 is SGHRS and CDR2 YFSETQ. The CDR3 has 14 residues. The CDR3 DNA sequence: TGCGCCAGCAGCTTGGGACAGGGGTCAGATACGCAGTATTTT. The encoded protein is CASSLGQGSDTQYF.

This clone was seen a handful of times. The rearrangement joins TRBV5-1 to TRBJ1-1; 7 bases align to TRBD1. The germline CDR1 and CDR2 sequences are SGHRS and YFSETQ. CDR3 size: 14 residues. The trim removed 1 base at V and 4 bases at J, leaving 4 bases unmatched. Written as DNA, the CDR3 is TGCGCCAGCAGCTTGAGGTCAGGGGGCACTGAAGCTTTCTTT. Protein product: CASSLRSGGTEAFF.

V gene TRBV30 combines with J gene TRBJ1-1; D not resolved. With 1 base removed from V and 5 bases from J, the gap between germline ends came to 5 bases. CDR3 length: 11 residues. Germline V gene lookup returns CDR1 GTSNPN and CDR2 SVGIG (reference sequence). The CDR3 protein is CAWSDGTEAFF. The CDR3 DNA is TGTGCCTGGAGTGACGGGACTGAAGCTTTCTTT.

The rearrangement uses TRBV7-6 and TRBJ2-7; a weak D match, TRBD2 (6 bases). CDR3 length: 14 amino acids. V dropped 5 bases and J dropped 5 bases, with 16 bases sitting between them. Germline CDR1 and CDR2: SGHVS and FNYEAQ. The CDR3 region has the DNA TGTGCCAGCAGCCTCCCGGGGTCGGGGGACGAGCAGTACTTC. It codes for CASSLPGSGDEQYF.

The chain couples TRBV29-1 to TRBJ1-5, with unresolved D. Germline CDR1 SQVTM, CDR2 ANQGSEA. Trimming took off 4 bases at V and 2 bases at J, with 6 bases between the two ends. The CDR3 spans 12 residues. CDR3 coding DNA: TGCAGCGTTGCCCAGGGCAATCAGCCCCAGCATTTT. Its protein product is CSVAQGNQPQHF. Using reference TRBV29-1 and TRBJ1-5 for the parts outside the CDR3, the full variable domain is SAVISQKPSRDICQRGTSLTIQCQVDSQVTMMFWYRQQPGQSLTLIATANQGSEATYESGFVIDKFPISRPNLTFSTLTVSNMSPEDSSIYLCSVAQGNQPQHFGDGTRLSIL.

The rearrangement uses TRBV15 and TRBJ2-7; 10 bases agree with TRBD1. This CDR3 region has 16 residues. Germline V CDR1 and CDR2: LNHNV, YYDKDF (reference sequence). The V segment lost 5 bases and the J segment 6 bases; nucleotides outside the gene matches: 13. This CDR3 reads CATSGGTGTGVVEQYF. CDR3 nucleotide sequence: TGTGCCACCAGCGGAGGCACCGGGACAGGGGTGGTCGAGCAGTACTTC.

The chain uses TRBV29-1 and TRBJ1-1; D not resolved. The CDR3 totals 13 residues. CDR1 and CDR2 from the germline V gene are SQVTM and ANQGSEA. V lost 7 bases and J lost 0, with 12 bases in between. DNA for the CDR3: TGCAGCGAGGAGGCGACTATGAACACTGAAGCTTTCTTT. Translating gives CSEEATMNTEAFF.

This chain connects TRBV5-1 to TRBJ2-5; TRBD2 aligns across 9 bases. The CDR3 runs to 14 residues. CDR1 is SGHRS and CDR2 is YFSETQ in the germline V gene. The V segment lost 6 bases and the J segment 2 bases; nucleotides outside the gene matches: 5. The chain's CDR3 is CASNSGSAQETQYF. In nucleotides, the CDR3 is TGCGCCAGCAATAGCGGGAGCGCTCAAGAGACCCAGTACTTC. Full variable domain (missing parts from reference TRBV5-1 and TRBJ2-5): KAGVTQTPRYLIKTRGQQVTLSCSPISGHRSVSWYQQTPGQGLQFLFEYFSETQRNKGNFPGRFSGRQFSNSRSEMNVSTLELGDSALYLCASNSGSAQETQYFGPGTRLLVL.

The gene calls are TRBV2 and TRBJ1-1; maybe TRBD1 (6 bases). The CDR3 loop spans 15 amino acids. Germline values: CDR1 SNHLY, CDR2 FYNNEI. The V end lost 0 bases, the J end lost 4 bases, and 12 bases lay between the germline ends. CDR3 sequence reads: CASSEAFDRTTEAFF. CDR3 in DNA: TGTGCCAGCAGTGAAGCATTCGACAGGACCACTGAAGCTTTCTTT. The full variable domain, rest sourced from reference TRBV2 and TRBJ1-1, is EPEVTQTPSHQVTQMGQEVILRCVPISNHLYFYWYRQILGQKVEFLVSFYNNEISEKSEIFDDQFSVERPDGSNFTLKIRSTKLEDSAMYFCASSEAFDRTTEAFFGQGTRLTVV.

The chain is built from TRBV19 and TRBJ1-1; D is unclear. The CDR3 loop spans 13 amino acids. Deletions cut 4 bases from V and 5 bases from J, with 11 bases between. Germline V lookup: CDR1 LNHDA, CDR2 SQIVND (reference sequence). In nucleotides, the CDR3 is TGTGCCAGTAGTAGGACCGCGGGGACTGAAGCTTTCTTT. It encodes CASSRTAGTEAFF. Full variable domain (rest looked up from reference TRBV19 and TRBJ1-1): DGGITQSPKYLFRKEGQNVTLSCEQNLNHDAMYWYRQDPGQGLRLIYYSQIVNDFQKGDIAEGYSVSREKKESFPLTVTSAQKNPTAFYLCASSRTAGTEAFFGQGTRLTVV.

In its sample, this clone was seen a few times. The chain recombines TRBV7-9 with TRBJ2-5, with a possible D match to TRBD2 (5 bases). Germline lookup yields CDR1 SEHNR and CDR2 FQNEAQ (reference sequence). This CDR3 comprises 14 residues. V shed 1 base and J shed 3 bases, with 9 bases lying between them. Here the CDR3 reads CASSLVDYEETQYF. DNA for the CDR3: TGTGCCAGCAGCTTAGTTGACTACGAAGAGACCCAGTACTTC.

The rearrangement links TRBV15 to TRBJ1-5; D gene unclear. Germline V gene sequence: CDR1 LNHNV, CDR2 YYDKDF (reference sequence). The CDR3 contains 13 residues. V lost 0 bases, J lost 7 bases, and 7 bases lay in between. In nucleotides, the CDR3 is TGTGCCACCAGCAGAGATCACACCCAGCCCCAGCATTTT. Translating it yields CATSRDHTQPQHF.

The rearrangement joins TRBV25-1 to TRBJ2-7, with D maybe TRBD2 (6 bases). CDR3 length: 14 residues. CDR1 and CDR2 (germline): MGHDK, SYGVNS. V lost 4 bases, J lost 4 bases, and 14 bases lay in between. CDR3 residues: CASSVAEGRYEQYF. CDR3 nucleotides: TGTGCCAGCAGTGTAGCGGAAGGGAGGTACGAGCAGTACTTC.

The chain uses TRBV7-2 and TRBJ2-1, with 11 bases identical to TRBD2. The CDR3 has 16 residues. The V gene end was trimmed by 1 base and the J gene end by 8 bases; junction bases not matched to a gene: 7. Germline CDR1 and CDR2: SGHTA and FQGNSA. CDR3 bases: TGTGCCAGCAGCTTAGGCTTAGCGGGGGGGAGTCATGAGCAGTTCTTC. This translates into CASSLGLAGGSHEQFF.

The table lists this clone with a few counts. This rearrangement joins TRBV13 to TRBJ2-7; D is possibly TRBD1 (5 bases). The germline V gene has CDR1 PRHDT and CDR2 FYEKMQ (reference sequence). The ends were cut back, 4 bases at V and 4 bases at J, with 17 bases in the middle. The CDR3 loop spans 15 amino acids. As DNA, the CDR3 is TGTGCCAGCAGCTCGAGAGACGTCAGGGCATACGAGCAGTACTTC. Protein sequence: CASSSRDVRAYEQYF.

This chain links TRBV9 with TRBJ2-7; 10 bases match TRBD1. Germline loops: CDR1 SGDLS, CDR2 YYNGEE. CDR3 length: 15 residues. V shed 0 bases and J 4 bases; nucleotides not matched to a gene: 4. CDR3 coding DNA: TGTGCCAGCAGCGTAGAGGGACAGGGGCAGTACGAGCAGTACTTC. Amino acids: CASSVEGQGQYEQYF.

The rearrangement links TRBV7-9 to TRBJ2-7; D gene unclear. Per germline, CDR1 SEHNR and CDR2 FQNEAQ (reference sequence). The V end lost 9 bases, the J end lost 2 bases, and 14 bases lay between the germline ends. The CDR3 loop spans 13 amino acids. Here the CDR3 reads CASPRDGAYEQYF. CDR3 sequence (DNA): TGTGCCAGTCCTCGAGACGGAGCCTACGAGCAGTACTTC.

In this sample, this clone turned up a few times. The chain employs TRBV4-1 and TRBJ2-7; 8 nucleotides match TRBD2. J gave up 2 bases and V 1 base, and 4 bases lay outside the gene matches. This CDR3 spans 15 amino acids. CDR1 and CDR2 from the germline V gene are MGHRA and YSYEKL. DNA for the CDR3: TGCGCCAGCAGCCAAGTTACTAGCGGTGCCTACGAGCAGTACTTC. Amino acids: CASSQVTSGAYEQYF.

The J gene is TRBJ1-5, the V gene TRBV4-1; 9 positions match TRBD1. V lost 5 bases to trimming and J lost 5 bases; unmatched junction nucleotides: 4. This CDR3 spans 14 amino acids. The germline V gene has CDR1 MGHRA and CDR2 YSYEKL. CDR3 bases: TGCGCCAGCAGCTTACGGACAGGGGATCAGCCCCAGCATTTT. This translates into CASSLRTGDQPQHF.